Listed below are T cell receptor beta chains from one sample, sequenced in a study of cytomegalovirus exposure and HLA in healthy donors. Measured with immunoSEQ multiplex PCR; TCRdb has only the in-frame clones, and not every one. The table includes roughly 130,000 clones, about 90% detected once. Sample: PBMCs. The receptor source for this set is a man aged 25 to 40 in good health and CMV-seronegative. Each CDR3 is given with its conserved first and last residue. Only some rows state a clone size, as once, few, many or a class for expanded clones.

CDR3 protein	V gene	J gene	clone size
CAWKFQEGTHQPQHF	TRBV30	TRBJ1-5	NA
CASSLGSGRFDEQFF	TRBV5-1	TRBJ2-1	once
CASSPSGGRVETQYF	TRBV27	TRBJ2-5	NA
CASSSDGDYGYTF	TRBV5-1	TRBJ1-2	NA
CAWSGGGNEKLFF	TRBV30	TRBJ1-4	NA
CASSSGFSGNTIYF	TRBV7-2	TRBJ1-3	NA
CASSQDPGSGYGYTF	TRBV4-2	TRBJ1-2	NA
CSARRDYEQYF	TRBV20-1	TRBJ2-7	NA
CALGRQGRNSPLHF	TRBV30	TRBJ1-6	few
CASSIVWENSPLHF	TRBV19	TRBJ1-6	NA
CASSPWAGTGVDSPLHF	TRBV4-3	TRBJ1-6	NA
CASSSTGGLGKNIQYF	TRBV7-2	TRBJ2-4	NA
CASSETKGTIGGYTF	TRBV10-1	TRBJ1-2	NA
CASVRQGGTEAFF	TRBV6-6	TRBJ1-1	NA
CASSQALSSYNEQFF	TRBV4-3	TRBJ2-1	NA
CASSFSPLADRAPNTEAFF	TRBV27	TRBJ1-1	NA
CASSLFGGVSNQPQHF	TRBV7-2	TRBJ1-5	NA
CASPLGSLRPGWTPETQYF	TRBV12-1	TRBJ2-5	NA